Each of the 31 T cell receptor beta chains below was sequenced from the same sample in a study of blood T cell repertoires in COVID-19. The table came from immunoSEQ multiplex PCR; TCRdb's copy has only in-frame clones and leaves some out. The table includes 45,000 to 60,000 clones, around 85% detected once. Sequencing input: peripheral blood. These receptor sequences come from a human donor in a cohort sampled during active COVID-19.

The chain carries TRBV6-1 and TRBJ1-2, with TRBD1 matching over 9 bases. The CDR3 sequence is 17 residues long. Per the germline V gene, CDR1 is MNHNS and CDR2 is SASEGT. Trimming cost V 2 bases and J 0 bases; bases outside gene matches: 7. The CDR3, as DNA: TGTGCCAGCAGTGAAATGGGACAGGGCCGAGCTAACTATGGCTACACCTTC. This gives the protein CASSEMGQGRANYGYTF.

The V call is TRBV11-2, the J call TRBJ2-4; the match to TRBD1 covers 8 bases. CDR1 SGHAT and CDR2 FQNNGV come from the germline V gene. J gave up 6 bases and V 3 bases, and 7 bases lay outside the gene matches. The CDR3 sequence is 15 residues long. In DNA form, the CDR3 reads TGTGCCAGCAGCTTTGGGACAGGCCCACTAAACATTCAGTACTTC. This gives the protein CASSFGTGPLNIQYF.

The CDR3 is CASSLHQGNTGELFF. The CDR3 bases are TGTGCCAGCAGCTTGCACCAGGGGAACACCGGGGAGCTGTTTTTT. V and J are TRBV11-3 and TRBJ2-2; D is perhaps TRBD1 (5 bases). V was pared by 3 bases and J by 1 base, with 9 bases between. Germline CDR1 reads SGHNT; CDR2 reads YENEEA. There are 15 residues in the CDR3.

The chain has TRBV5-1 and TRBJ2-1; D is possibly TRBD1 (8 bases). Germline CDR1 and CDR2: SGHRS and YFSETQ. CDR3 length: 16 amino acids. Trimming took 1 base from V and 4 from J, leaving 15 bases between them. The CDR3 region is CASSLPHRGGYNEQFF. CDR3 sequence (DNA): TGCGCCAGCAGCTTGCCGCACAGGGGGGGGTACAATGAGCAGTTCTTC. Combining the CDR3 with reference TRBV5-1 and TRBJ2-1 gives the whole variable domain KAGVTQTPRYLIKTRGQQVTLSCSPISGHRSVSWYQQTPGQGLQFLFEYFSETQRNKGNFPGRFSGRQFSNSRSEMNVSTLELGDSALYLCASSLPHRGGYNEQFFGPGTRLTVL.

The chain has TRBV6-5 and TRBJ1-4; 7 bases are shared with TRBD1. With 6 bases clipped from V and 3 bases from J, the junction kept 4 bases outside the gene matches. Germline CDR1 MNHEY, CDR2 SVGAGI. CDR3 length: 14 amino acids. The CDR3, as DNA: TGTGCCAGCAGCTCCGGGACAGCTAATGAAAAACTGTTTTTT. Amino acids: CASSSGTANEKLFF.

The chain uses TRBV3-1 (or the pseudogene TRBV3-2) and TRBJ1-1, with D possibly TRBD1 on 6 matching bases. The ends were cut back, 5 bases at V and 8 bases at J, with 18 bases in the middle. Germline lookup yields CDR1 LGHDT and CDR2 YNNKEL (reference sequence). CDR3 length: 14 residues. In DNA, the CDR3 is TGTGCCAGCAGCGGGGACAACCTAGACGGAGAAGCTTTCTTT. Translated: CASSGDNLDGEAFF.

The chain is built from TRBV30 and TRBJ2-7; 7 nucleotides agree with TRBD1. Germline V CDR1 and CDR2: GTSNPN, SVGIG (reference sequence). V was pared by 0 bases and J by 8 bases, with 4 bases of the junction left unmatched. The CDR3 runs to 12 residues. The chain's CDR3 is CAWSVDREKQYF. The CDR3 DNA reads TGTGCCTGGAGTGTAGACAGGGAGAAGCAGTACTTC.

This clone was counted only a few times. CDR3 sequence (DNA): TGTGCCAGCAGCTTAAGTTTGGCGGGAGGGGAGACCCAGTACTTC. The encoded protein is CASSLSLAGGETQYF. The rearrangement joins TRBV5-4 to TRBJ2-5; 9 positions agree with TRBD2. Trimming at V came to 2 bases and at J to 5 bases, leaving 7 bases not matched to a gene. The CDR3 extends over 15 amino acids. Germline CDR1 SGHNT, CDR2 YYREEE (reference sequence).

The rearrangement links TRBV2 to TRBJ1-5, with D hard to call. Germline CDR1 SNHLY, CDR2 FYNNEI. This CDR3 region has 15 residues. V was cut by 0 bases and J by 6 bases, with 12 bases left in between. The CDR3 region has the DNA TGTGCCAGCAGTGAAGCATCGGGGATGCGTCAGCCCCAGCATTTT. It yields the protein CASSEASGMRQPQHF.

The V call is TRBV6-5, the J call TRBJ1-4; no definite D call. CDR3 length: 14 residues. CDR1 is MNHEY, CDR2 SVGAGI, per germline. Trimming removed 5 bases from V and 3 bases from J, with 10 bases in between. The CDR3 region is CASSPSSANEKLFF. CDR3 sequence (DNA): TGTGCCAGCAGTCCTTCGTCGGCTAATGAAAAACTGTTTTTT.

This rearrangement joins TRBV6-1 to TRBJ1-5, with D possibly being TRBD1 (6 bases). The germline gives CDR1 MNHNS, CDR2 SASEGT. The CDR3 length is 20 residues. V was pared by 2 bases and J by 5 bases, with 28 bases between. The CDR3 DNA sequence: TGTGCCAGCAGTGAAAACCCCCAAGGGAGTGTCAGGGGACGGTATCAGCCCCAGCATTTT. As protein: CASSENPQGSVRGRYQPQHF.

This rearrangement joins TRBV6-6 to TRBJ1-2; 7 nucleotides agree with TRBD1. Trimming at V came to 7 bases and at J to 2 bases, leaving 7 bases not matched to a gene. Germline CDR1 MNHNY, CDR2 SVGAGI (reference sequence). The CDR3 runs 14 residues. CDR3 DNA: TGTGCCAGCAAGCTGGGACAGAGAAACTATGGCTACACCTTC. Amino acid sequence: CASKLGQRNYGYTF.

The rearrangement joins TRBV7-9 to TRBJ1-5, with D tentatively TRBD1 (5 bases). The CDR3 runs 14 residues. From germline, CDR1 is SEHNR and CDR2 FQNEAQ (reference sequence). Trimming took off 5 bases at V and 3 bases at J, with 11 bases between the two ends. The CDR3 is CASSPGGSNQPQHF. The CDR3 bases are TGTGCCAGCAGCCCCGGGGGATCCAATCAGCCCCAGCATTTT. Drawing the rest from reference TRBV7-9 and TRBJ1-5, the complete variable domain is DTGVSQNPRHKITKRGQNVTFRCDPISEHNRLYWYRQTLGQGPEFLTYFQNEAQLEKSRLLSDRFSAERPKGSFSTLEIQRTEQGDSAMYLCASSPGGSNQPQHFGDGTRLSIL.

This clone was detected a few times. The chain uses TRBV5-1 and TRBJ1-1, with D unclear. Germline V lookup: CDR1 SGHRS, CDR2 YFSETQ. Trimming shortened V by 0 bases and J by 1 base, and 7 bases separated the two germline ends. The CDR3 sequence is 14 residues long. The CDR3 region is CASSLDSPNTEAFF. In nucleotides, the CDR3 is TGCGCCAGCAGCTTGGACAGCCCGAACACTGAAGCTTTCTTT.

In nucleotides, the CDR3 is TGTGCCAGCAGCCAAGATCTTAGCCCAACGGCAGATACGCAGTATTTT. Translating it yields CASSQDLSPTADTQYF. V gene TRBV3-1 (or the pseudogene TRBV3-2) combines with J gene TRBJ2-3; no definite D call. The CDR3 contains 16 residues. Germline V CDR1 and CDR2: LGHDT, YNNKEL (reference sequence). V shed 0 bases and J shed 4 bases, with 14 bases lying between them.

The chain links TRBV10-3 to TRBJ1-5, with D perhaps TRBD1 (6 bases). From germline, CDR1 is ENHRY and CDR2 SYGVKD. Trimming left V 3 bases short and J 3 bases short, with 9 bases between. The CDR3 consists of 14 residues. The CDR3 sequence is CAISEDRINQPQHF. The CDR3 coding sequence is TGTGCCATCAGTGAAGACAGGATCAATCAGCCCCAGCATTTT.

V usage is TRBV2 and J usage is TRBJ1-1, with no clear D. The V gene's germline CDR1 is SNHLY and CDR2 FYNNEI. With 7 bases removed from V and 0 bases from J, the gap between germline ends came to 3 bases. The CDR3 totals 11 residues. CDR3 DNA sequence: TGTGCCAGCACGGTGAACACTGAAGCTTTCTTT. Protein sequence: CASTVNTEAFF.

V is TRBV27 and J is TRBJ2-7; D is perhaps TRBD1 (5 bases). Germline values: CDR1 MNHEY, CDR2 SMNVEV (reference sequence). The CDR3 sequence is 13 residues long. Trimming left V 4 bases short and J 3 bases short, with 10 bases between. The CDR3 DNA reads TGTGCCAGCAGTTACGACAGTAACTACGAGCAGTACTTC. Translating it yields CASSYDSNYEQYF.

The chain links TRBV7-2 to TRBJ2-7, with D possibly matching TRBD2 (7 bases). This CDR3 has 13 residues. Germline CDR1 SGHTA, CDR2 FQGNSA. V shed 5 bases and J shed 6 bases, with 14 bases lying between them. CDR3: CASSPGGRVEQYF. The CDR3, as DNA: TGTGCCAGCAGCCCCGGGGGGCGCGTCGAGCAGTACTTC.

This rearrangement joins TRBV27 to TRBJ2-2; no definite D call. The CDR3 contains 12 residues. Per the germline V gene, CDR1 is MNHEY and CDR2 is SMNVEV (reference sequence). Trimming stripped 3 bases from V and 7 bases from J, with 6 bases between. CDR3 sequence reads: CASSFLYGELFF. In nucleotides, the CDR3 is TGTGCCAGCAGTTTCCTTTACGGGGAGCTGTTTTTT.

CDR3 protein: CASSSRGGRDGYTF. As DNA, the CDR3 is TGTGCCAGCAGCTCTAGAGGGGGAAGGGATGGCTACACCTTC. The chain joins TRBV5-8 to TRBJ1-2; TRBD1 is a possible D gene (6 bases). The CDR3 extends over 14 amino acids. V dropped 3 bases and J dropped 6 bases, with 15 bases sitting between them. Germline lookup yields CDR1 SGHTS and CDR2 YDEGEE. The full variable domain, with the rest looked up from reference TRBV5-8 and TRBJ1-2, is EAGVTQSPTHLIKTRGQQATLRCSPISGHTSVYWYQQALGLGLQFLLWYDEGEERNRGNFPPRFSGRQFPNYSSELNVNALELEDSALYLCASSSRGGRDGYTFGSGTRLTVV.

The chain joins TRBV7-6 to TRBJ1-5, with D possibly being TRBD1 (6 bases). The V and J ends lost 5 bases and 6 bases respectively, with 20 bases between them. Germline CDR1 is SGHVS and CDR2 is FNYEAQ. The CDR3 runs to 16 residues. CDR3 region: CASSPNWAGATQPQHF. CDR3 in DNA: TGTGCCAGCAGCCCCAACTGGGCGGGGGCGACTCAGCCCCAGCATTTT.

The chain joins TRBV29-1 to TRBJ2-3; D might be TRBD1 (6 bases). Per the germline V gene, CDR1 is SQVTM and CDR2 is ANQGSEA. V lost 4 bases and J 1 base, leaving 18 bases between the germline ends. This CDR3 has 16 amino acids. The CDR3 loop reads CSVGTAKGGGTDTQYF. For the CDR3, the DNA is TGCAGCGTTGGGACAGCTAAGGGTGGTGGCACAGATACGCAGTATTTT.

This clone has a handful of counts. The V gene is TRBV20-1, the J gene TRBJ1-1; no definite D call. Germline lookup yields CDR1 DFQATT and CDR2 SNEGSKA (reference sequence). The CDR3 has 11 amino acids. Trimming cost V 6 bases and J 4 bases, with 9 bases left between them. CDR3 loop: CSAEDPTEAFF. The CDR3 nucleotides are TGCAGTGCCGAGGATCCCACTGAAGCTTTCTTT.

V and J are TRBV27 and TRBJ2-6, with 7 bases aligning to TRBD1. CDR1 is MNHEY and CDR2 is SMNVEV in the germline V gene (reference sequence). The trim removed 6 bases at V and 1 base at J, leaving 9 bases unmatched. There are 17 residues in the CDR3. Written as DNA, the CDR3 is TGTGCCAGCAGGCCGGGACAGTCACCGTCTGGGGCCAACGTCCTGACTTTC. Encoded protein: CASRPGQSPSGANVLTF. Drawing the rest from reference TRBV27 and TRBJ2-6, the complete variable domain is EAQVTQNPRYLITVTGKKLTVTCSQNMNHEYMSWYRQDPGLGLRQIYYSMNVEVTDKGDVPEGYKVSRKEKRNFPLILESPSPNQTSLYFCASRPGQSPSGANVLTFGAGSRLTVL.

The genes are TRBV7-2 and TRBJ2-2; 9 nucleotides align to TRBD1. V was pared by 5 bases and J by 2 bases, with 12 bases of the junction left unmatched. Germline assignment: CDR1 SGHTA and CDR2 FQGNSA. CDR3 length: 18 amino acids. The CDR3 coding sequence is TGTGCCAGCAGCCTCGCCCCCCGGGACAGGGTTAACACCGGGGAGCTGTTTTTT. Residues: CASSLAPRDRVNTGELFF.

The table lists this clone with a count of one. CDR3 loop: CASSLSGRNTGELFF. In DNA, the CDR3 is TGTGCCAGCAGTTTATCTGGGAGGAACACCGGGGAGCTGTTTTTT. This chain joins TRBV27 and TRBJ2-2; tentative D call: TRBD2 (5 bases). The CDR3 is made up of 15 amino acids. Germline lookup yields CDR1 MNHEY and CDR2 SMNVEV (reference sequence). The ends were cut back, 0 bases at V and 1 base at J, with 6 bases in the middle.

The J gene is TRBJ2-7, the V gene TRBV7-2; no reliable D call. Germline CDR1 SGHTA, CDR2 FQGNSA. The CDR3 covers 14 residues. Trimming left V 4 bases short and J 4 bases short, with 14 bases between. The CDR3 reads CASSSQATGYEQYF. The DNA for the CDR3 is TGTGCCAGCAGCTCGCAAGCTACCGGGTACGAGCAGTACTTC.

The J gene is TRBJ2-3, the V gene TRBV5-4, with 11 positions matching TRBD2. Germline values: CDR1 SGHNT, CDR2 YYREEE (reference sequence). The CDR3 is 15 residues long. V shed 3 bases and J 3 bases; nucleotides not matched to a gene: 3. DNA for the CDR3: TGTGCCAGCAGCTCAGGGACTAGCGGAACAGATACGCAGTATTTT. Translated, it gives CASSSGTSGTDTQYF.

The chain carries TRBV2 and TRBJ1-6, with 7 bases that match TRBD1. This CDR3 comprises 15 residues. Looked up from germline, CDR1 is SNHLY and CDR2 is FYNNEI. Unmatched junction bases numbered 10, after V lost 5 bases and J lost 9 bases. The CDR3 DNA reads TGTGCCAGCAGTCCCACCGACAGGGCCCCTTCACCCCTCCACTTT. Translated, it gives CASSPTDRAPSPLHF. Filled out from reference TRBV2 and TRBJ1-6, the complete variable domain reads EPEVTQTPSHQVTQMGQEVILRCVPISNHLYFYWYRQILGQKVEFLVSFYNNEISEKSEIFDDQFSVERPDGSNFTLKIRSTKLEDSAMYFCASSPTDRAPSPLHFGNGTRLTVT.

CDR3 sequence (DNA): TGCAGCGCGACAAAGGAGACCTCTGAAGCTTTCTTT. The encoded protein is CSATKETSEAFF. This chain links TRBV29-1 with TRBJ1-1; no firm D call. The V gene's germline CDR1 is SQVTM and CDR2 ANQGSEA. The ends were cut back, 7 bases at V and 6 bases at J, with 15 bases in the middle. The CDR3 spans 12 residues.